Below, 24 T cell receptor beta chains from the same sample are listed, as sequenced in a study of blood T cell repertoires in COVID-19. The assay was immunoSEQ multiplex PCR, and TCRdb's table has in-frame clones only and misses some. There are 200,000 to 250,000 clones in the sample; 75% to 90% occur only once, and roughly 6% lies in the top ten. Sample: PBMCs or T cells enriched from blood (not recorded which). The receptors here all came from a woman in her 30s with acute COVID-19.

This clone was seen just once. V is TRBV21-1 and J is TRBJ2-7; the table's TRBD1 call for D was not verified on the DNA. TRBV21-1 is flagged as a pseudogene. CDR3 size: 15 residues. CDR3 in amino acids: CASSPPLAVTYEQYF. CDR3 sequence (DNA): TGTGCCAGCAGCCCACCCTTGGCAGTCACCTACGAGCAGTACTTC.

The chain combines TRBV28 with TRBJ1-2; 8 bases fit TRBD1. Germline V gives CDR1 MDHEN, CDR2 SYDVKM. This CDR3 has 16 amino acids. The V segment lost 5 bases and the J segment 4 bases; nucleotides outside the gene matches: 12. The CDR3 coding sequence is TGTGCCAGCAGTATCTCGACAGGGGCCATGGGCTATGGCTACACCTTC. Its translation: CASSISTGAMGYGYTF.

V usage is TRBV11-2 and J usage is TRBJ1-1; 8 bases map to TRBD1. This CDR3 spans 15 amino acids. Germline CDR1 reads SGHAT; CDR2 reads FQNNGV. J lost 3 bases, V lost 5 bases, and 8 bases had no gene match. Written as DNA, the CDR3 is TGTGCCAGCAGCCTACAACAGGGGGATGACACTGAAGCTTTCTTT. Translating gives CASSLQQGDDTEAFF.

This clone was observed a handful of times. The chain is built from TRBV28 and TRBJ1-5; TRBD1 matches at 10 bases. This CDR3 contains 14 residues. Germline V gene lookup returns CDR1 MDHEN and CDR2 SYDVKM. Trimming took 8 bases from V and 4 from J; bases not matched to a gene: 5. Written as DNA, the CDR3 is TGTGCCAGCGGGGACAGGGGACTTAATCAGCCCCAGCATTTT. It is translated as CASGDRGLNQPQHF.

The chain links TRBV9 to TRBJ1-2; 8 nucleotides line up with TRBD1. Germline CDR1 SGDLS, CDR2 YYNGEE. Trimming took 4 bases from V and 4 from J; bases not matched to a gene: 12. CDR3 length: 16 residues. In DNA, the CDR3 is TGTGCCAGCAGCCCCCATGGAGCTGGACAGGGCTATGGCTACACCTTC. Protein sequence: CASSPHGAGQGYGYTF. The full variable domain, in which reference TRBV9 and TRBJ1-2 provide the parts outside the CDR3, is DSGVTQTPKHLITATGQRVTLRCSPRSGDLSVYWYQQSLDQGLQFLIQYYNGEERAKGNILERFSAQQFPDLHSELNLSSLELGDSALYFCASSPHGAGQGYGYTFGSGTRLTVV.

V gene TRBV9 combines with J gene TRBJ2-5; 10 positions agree with TRBD1. This CDR3 has 17 amino acids. Germline loops: CDR1 SGDLS, CDR2 YYNGEE. V shed 1 base, J shed 5 bases, and the junction held 11 bases outside the gene matches. The CDR3 region has the DNA TGTGCCAGCAGCGTAAGAGGGAGGGGACAGGGGTGTGAGACCCAGTACTTC. Translated: CASSVRGRGQGCETQYF.

The chain recombines TRBV14 with TRBJ2-1, with a weak D call TRBD1 (6 bases). Germline V gives CDR1 SGHDN, CDR2 FVKESK. This CDR3 contains 16 residues. With 1 base removed from V and 4 bases from J, the gap between germline ends came to 14 bases. The CDR3 is CASSQVPRTAYNEQFF. In nucleotides, the CDR3 is TGTGCCAGCAGCCAAGTGCCCAGGACAGCTTACAATGAGCAGTTCTTC.

This clone has only a few counts. V usage is TRBV4-3 and J usage is TRBJ1-2; the D is unclear. Looked up from germline, CDR1 is LGHNA and CDR2 is YSLEER. The CDR3 sequence is 14 residues long. V lost 1 base, J lost 4 bases, and 10 bases lay in between. The CDR3 DNA is TGCGCCAGCAGCCAAGGTGGTTTAGCCTATGGCTACACCTTC. It specifies CASSQGGLAYGYTF.

The V call is TRBV4-1, the J call TRBJ2-7; 10 bases agree with TRBD2. Germline values: CDR1 MGHRA, CDR2 YSYEKL. This CDR3 is built from 16 residues. V was pared by 3 bases and J by 2 bases, with 7 bases of the junction left unmatched. The CDR3 sequence is CASSHLAGGPAYEQYF. CDR3 coding DNA: TGCGCCAGCAGCCATTTAGCGGGAGGCCCCGCCTACGAGCAGTACTTC.

The CDR3: CASSLKAVDRGPNEQFF. For the CDR3, the DNA is TGTGCCAGCAGTTTGAAGGCGGTGGACAGGGGGCCGAATGAGCAGTTCTTC. This rearrangement joins TRBV27 to TRBJ2-1; 11 bases map to TRBD1. The V gene's germline CDR1 is MNHEY and CDR2 SMNVEV (reference sequence). This CDR3 spans 17 amino acids. J was trimmed by 7 bases and V by 3 bases; bases with no gene match: 11.

The rearrangement uses TRBV24-1 and TRBJ2-5; D is uncertain. The CDR3 contains 13 residues. Germline V lookup: CDR1 KGHDR, CDR2 SFDVKD. Trimming left V 5 bases short and J 3 bases short, with 9 bases between. The CDR3 loop reads CATSVNREETQYF. In DNA form, the CDR3 reads TGTGCCACCAGTGTAAACAGAGAAGAGACCCAGTACTTC.

The gene calls are TRBV7-2 and TRBJ2-7; D is uncertain. The CDR3 runs 13 residues. Trimming stripped 1 base from V and 3 bases from J, with 7 bases between. Germline assignment: CDR1 SGHTA and CDR2 FQGNSA. The chain's CDR3 is CASSLGQRYEQYF. CDR3 sequence (DNA): TGTGCCAGCAGCTTAGGACAACGCTACGAGCAGTACTTC.

CDR3: CASSLAGGWRETQYF. DNA of the CDR3: TGTGCCAGCAGTTTAGCGGGGGGTTGGCGAGAGACCCAGTACTTC. The rearrangement uses TRBV6-5 and TRBJ2-5, with 10 bases matching TRBD2. CDR1 is MNHEY, CDR2 SVGAGI, per germline. This CDR3 is built from 15 residues. Losses at the gene ends were 4 bases for V and 4 bases for J; bases not matched to a gene: 6.

The chain is built from TRBV5-1 and TRBJ1-4; a possible D gene is TRBD1 (5 bases). The germline V gene has CDR1 SGHRS and CDR2 YFSETQ. This CDR3 region has 14 residues. Trimming left V 0 bases short and J 8 bases short, with 11 bases between. The CDR3 DNA reads as TGCGCCAGCAGCTTGGTAGGGGCAGGGGAAAAACTGTTTTTT. Translation gives CASSLVGAGEKLFF.

The gene calls are TRBV1 and TRBJ1-2; TRBD1 is the table's D call and was not checked against the DNA. TRBV1 is a listed pseudogene. This CDR3 comprises 17 residues. The CDR3 spells CTSSHAQDRFSNYGYTF. For the CDR3, the DNA is TGCACCAGCAGCCATGCCCAGGACAGGTTTTCTAACTATGGCTACACCTTC.

The V gene is TRBV11-1, the J gene TRBJ1-3; D is undetermined. This CDR3 contains 15 residues. In germline, CDR1 is SGHAT, CDR2 FQDESV (reference sequence). V shed 1 base and J shed 7 bases, with 14 bases lying between them. Here the CDR3 DNA reads TGTGCCAGCAGCTTAGACCCCCGACGGAGTAACACCATATATTTT. Translated, it gives CASSLDPRRSNTIYF.

The chain is built from TRBV7-9 and TRBJ1-2, with D possibly matching TRBD1 (5 bases). V lost 5 bases to trimming and J lost 2 bases, with 27 bases between them. The CDR3 has 19 residues. Germline V CDR1 and CDR2: SEHNR, FQNEAQ (reference sequence). The CDR3 region is CASSVYMGTGGNNNYGYTF. Here the CDR3 DNA reads TGTGCCAGCAGCGTATACATGGGGACCGGCGGGAATAACAACTATGGCTACACCTTC.

V and J are TRBV6-5 and TRBJ1-6; a weak D match, TRBD1 (5 bases). The CDR3 is made up of 13 amino acids. V gave up 6 bases and J gave up 6 bases, with 9 bases separating them. CDR1 is MNHEY, CDR2 SVGAGI, per germline. The CDR3 here is CASRSGLNSPLHF. For the CDR3, the DNA is TGTGCCAGCAGGTCGGGACTTAATTCACCCCTCCACTTT.

The J gene is TRBJ1-1, the V gene TRBV20-1; D not resolved. Germline lookup yields CDR1 DFQATT and CDR2 SNEGSKA (reference sequence). The CDR3 has 11 amino acids. Deletions cut 4 bases from V and 4 bases from J, with 7 bases between. The CDR3 DNA follows: TGCAGTGCTACGGGGAGCACTGAAGCTTTCTTT. Its translation is CSATGSTEAFF.

This clone was detected a few times. The chain couples TRBV27 to TRBJ2-5; TRBD2 matches 8 bases. Germline V lookup: CDR1 MNHEY, CDR2 SMNVEV (reference sequence). Unmatched junction bases numbered 7, after V lost 2 bases and J lost 5 bases. The CDR3 is made up of 15 amino acids. CDR3 bases: TGTGCCAGCAGTTTAACCGCGGGAGGCTGGGAGACCCAGTACTTC. Translating gives CASSLTAGGWETQYF.

A note on this clone: Distinct nucleotide sequences in the sample also encode this CDR3. The chain has TRBV9 and TRBJ2-3; D is uncertain. This CDR3 contains 13 residues. The V and J ends lost 2 bases and 1 base respectively, with 5 bases between them. Per germline, CDR1 SGDLS and CDR2 YYNGEE. The CDR3, as DNA: TGTGCCAGCAGCGTGGGCGGCACAGATACGCAGTATTTT. It yields the protein CASSVGGTDTQYF.

The rearrangement joins TRBV6-5 to TRBJ1-5; 9 nucleotides align to TRBD1. CDR1 and CDR2 (germline): MNHEY, SVGAGI. V gave up 4 bases and J gave up 3 bases; unmatched junction bases: 7. The CDR3 is 16 residues long. This chain's CDR3 is CASSWGQGQDNQPQHF. The CDR3 region has the DNA TGTGCCAGCAGTTGGGGACAGGGCCAGGACAATCAGCCCCAGCATTTT.

This clone came up a few times. The chain recombines TRBV20-1 with TRBJ2-1; maybe TRBD2 (5 bases). Germline V gene data show CDR1 as DFQATT and CDR2 as SNEGSKA (reference sequence). The CDR3 is made up of 14 amino acids. Trimming removed 6 bases at V and 4 bases at J, with 16 bases between. CDR3 loop: CSASRLNLYNEQFF. Written as DNA, the CDR3 is TGCAGTGCCAGTAGACTAAACTTATACAATGAGCAGTTCTTC.

The chain couples TRBV20-1 to TRBJ2-3; D is perhaps TRBD2 (5 bases). CDR1 and CDR2 (germline): DFQATT, SNEGSKA (reference sequence). This CDR3 is built from 13 residues. Trimming removed 3 bases from V and 1 base from J, with 8 bases in between. The CDR3 bases are TGCAGTGCTAGTCGGGGTGGCACAGATACGCAGTATTTT. Its translation: CSASRGGTDTQYF.